The rows below give T cell receptor beta chains drawn from one sample of a study of cytomegalovirus exposure and HLA in healthy donors. Generated by immunoSEQ multiplex PCR, the TCRdb table keeps only in-frame clones and is missing some. Of approximately 150,000 clones detected, roughly 80% appear once; the ten largest clones hold approximately 2.1%. Sequenced material: PBMCs. These receptors came from a male donor in good health and CMV-seronegative. CDR3s include the opening cysteine and the closing phenylalanine or tryptophan. The D gene is left open where the match is weak. Only part of the rows carry a size: once, few, many, or a class if the clone is expanded.

D gene	J gene	clone size	V gene	CDR3 length	CDR3 DNA	CDR3 protein
-	TRBJ1-5	-	TRBV10-1	13	TGCGCCAGCAGTGAGGACGGGTTCCAGCCCCAGCATTTT	CASSEDGFQPQHF
TRBD2	TRBJ2-2	-	TRBV7-2	15	TGTGCCAGCAGCTGGGCGGGGGGCCGGCTCGGGGAGCTGTTTTTT	CASSWAGGRLGELFF
TRBD2	TRBJ2-5	-	TRBV18	14	TGTGCCAGCTCTAAGGGAGGGCTGGAAGAGACCCAGTACTTC	CASSKGGLEETQYF
TRBD1	TRBJ1-1	-	TRBV5-5	15	TGTGCCAGCAGCTTAGCACAGGGGCGGGCCACTGAAGCTTTCTTT	CASSLAQGRATEAFF
-	TRBJ2-2	-	TRBV5-6	14	TGTGCCAGCAGCCCCGCCTGGCAGGCAGGGGAGCTGTTTTTT	CASSPAWQAGELFF
-	TRBJ2-7	-	TRBV6-5	14	TGTGCCAGCAGTGGTCAGGTCCCCATCTACGAGCAGTACTTC	CASSGQVPIYEQYF
-	TRBJ2-7	-	TRBV6-1	15	TGTGCCAGCAGGGGGGGGACAGGCAGCTCCTACGAGCAGTACTTC	CASRGGTGSSYEQYF
TRBD1	TRBJ2-6	few	TRBV5-8	15	TGTGCCAGCAGCTTGGGACAGGGGAGGATGCCCGTCCTGACTTTC	CASSLGQGRMPVLTF
-	TRBJ1-2	-	TRBV19	13	TGTGCCAGTAGTATAACGGGCAGGGATGGCTACACCTTC	CASSITGRDGYTF
TRBD2	TRBJ2-3	few	TRBV6-5	15	TGTGCCAGCAGTTACACGGCGGGGGGAAGAAATACGCAGTATTTT	CASSYTAGGRNTQYF
-	TRBJ2-7	-	TRBV4-2	14	TGTGCCAGCAGCCAAGTCAGGGAAGGTTACGAGCAGTACTTC	CASSQVREGYEQYF
TRBD1	TRBJ1-1	once	TRBV29-1	18	TGCAGCGTTACCCCTGGACAGGAGCTATTACATCCGAACACTGAAGCTTTCTTT	CSVTPGQELLHPNTEAFF
-	TRBJ2-7	few	TRBV6-6	11	TGTGCCAGCAGTACCTACTACGAGCAGTACTTC	CASSTYYEQYF
TRBD2	TRBJ2-5	-	TRBV11-2	15	TGTGCCAGCAGCCCCGGGAGCGGGGGGGCGGAGACCCAGTACTTC	CASSPGSGGAETQYF
TRBD1	TRBJ2-4	few	TRBV5-6	16	TGTGCCAGCAGCGCCGACAGGGCTTGGGCCAAAAACATTCAGTACTTC	CASSADRAWAKNIQYF
TRBD1	TRBJ1-4	-	TRBV27	15	TGTGCCAGCAGTCGACAGGGTGCAACTAATGAAAAACTGTTTTTT	CASSRQGATNEKLFF
-	TRBJ2-7	-	TRBV5-1	14	TGCGCCAGCAGCTCCCTACAGGGACCCTACGAGCAGTACTTC	CASSSLQGPYEQYF
-	TRBJ2-2	-	TRBV6-5	15	TGTGCCAGCAGCCACCCCCGGTCCTACACCGGGGAGCTGTTTTTT	CASSHPRSYTGELFF
TRBD1	TRBJ1-3	-	TRBV18	17	TGTGCCAGCTCACCTTATGGACAGGGAGGGACTGGAAACACCATATATTTT	CASSPYGQGGTGNTIYF
-	TRBJ1-5	-	TRBV5-6	18	TGTGCCAGCAGCCTAAGGAAGGCAGGGGTAGGAAGCAATCAGCCCCAGCATTTT	CASSLRKAGVGSNQPQHF
-	TRBJ1-3	-	TRBV6-1	15	TGTGCCAGTTATCCTGGAGGGGTTGGTGGAAACACCATATATTTT	CASYPGGVGGNTIYF
TRBD1	TRBJ1-4	-	TRBV7-9	16	TGTTCCAGCAGCTCAGGGACAGGTTTGGCTAATGAAAAACTGTTTTTT	CSSSSGTGLANEKLFF
-	TRBJ2-3	-	TRBV5-8	15	TGTGCCAGCAGCTTGGCGGGGGGCCGCACAGATACGCAGTATTTT	CASSLAGGRTDTQYF
TRBD1	TRBJ1-3	-	TRBV19	21	TGTGCCAGTAGTCATCGGGTCGGTGGGGACAGGCCTCTTAGCTCTGGAAACACCATATATTTT	CASSHRVGGDRPLSSGNTIYF
-	TRBJ2-7	-	TRBV29-1	14	TGCAGCGCCGAAACCCGGGGAAGCTCCTACGAGCAGTACTTC	CSAETRGSSYEQYF
TRBD1	TRBJ1-5	-	TRBV7-8	19	TGTGCCAGCAGCTTAGCTTATTACGGGACAGTTTATAGCAATCAGCCCCAGCATTTT	CASSLAYYGTVYSNQPQHF